This TCR beta chain was retrieved from a study of PD-1 blockade in classical Hodgkin lymphoma. Background on the study: Once every 2 weeks, patients received intravenous nivolumab at 3 mg/kg. Study-wide results and caveats: Complete responders entered with baseline diversity on par with newly diagnosed patients, the results showed. A significant rise in TCR diversity by C4D1 was seen for CD4+ but not CD8+ cells. Newly diagnosed patients were reported to start with lower TCR diversity than healthy donors.

The V end was cut by 4 bases, the J end by 4 bases, with 11 bases between. Germline V lookup: CDR1 SGHVS, CDR2 FQNEAQ. CDR3 size: 14 residues. Every single patient, without exception, relapsed after autologous stem cell transplantation, and brentuximab vedotin exposure varied. The protocol was immunoSEQ multiplex PCR, while the TCRdb copy is restricted to in-frame clones and leaves out a portion. This table has over 25,000 clones, 75% to 90% appearing once. Worth noting for this clone: The antigen remains unidentified.

J is TRBJ1-5 and V is TRBV7-8; tentatively, D is TRBD1 (5 bases). Specimen: peripheral blood mononuclear cells (PBMCs), collected before the second cycle of nivolumab. The origin of this receptor is a human donor with classical Hodgkin lymphoma. In nucleotides, the CDR3 is TGTGCCAGCAGCTCTAGGACATCGAATCAGCCCCAGCATTTT. Translating gives CASSSRTSNQPQHF.